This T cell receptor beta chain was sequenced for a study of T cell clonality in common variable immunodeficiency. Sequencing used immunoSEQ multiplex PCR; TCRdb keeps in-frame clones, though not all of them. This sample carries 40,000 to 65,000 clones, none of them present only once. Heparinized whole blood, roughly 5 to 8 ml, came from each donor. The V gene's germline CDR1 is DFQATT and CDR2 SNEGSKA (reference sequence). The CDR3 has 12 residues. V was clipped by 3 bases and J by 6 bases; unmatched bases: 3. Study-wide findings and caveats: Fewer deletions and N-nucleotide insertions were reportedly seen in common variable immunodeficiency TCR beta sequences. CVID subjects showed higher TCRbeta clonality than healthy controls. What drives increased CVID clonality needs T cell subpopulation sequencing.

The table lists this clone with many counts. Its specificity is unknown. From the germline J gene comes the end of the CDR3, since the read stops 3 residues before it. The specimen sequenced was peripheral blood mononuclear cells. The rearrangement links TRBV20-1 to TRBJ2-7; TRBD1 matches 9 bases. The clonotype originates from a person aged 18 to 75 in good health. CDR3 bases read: TGCAGTGCTAGGGGACAGGGCGGCGAG. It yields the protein CSARGQGGE. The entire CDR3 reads CSARGQGGEQYF.